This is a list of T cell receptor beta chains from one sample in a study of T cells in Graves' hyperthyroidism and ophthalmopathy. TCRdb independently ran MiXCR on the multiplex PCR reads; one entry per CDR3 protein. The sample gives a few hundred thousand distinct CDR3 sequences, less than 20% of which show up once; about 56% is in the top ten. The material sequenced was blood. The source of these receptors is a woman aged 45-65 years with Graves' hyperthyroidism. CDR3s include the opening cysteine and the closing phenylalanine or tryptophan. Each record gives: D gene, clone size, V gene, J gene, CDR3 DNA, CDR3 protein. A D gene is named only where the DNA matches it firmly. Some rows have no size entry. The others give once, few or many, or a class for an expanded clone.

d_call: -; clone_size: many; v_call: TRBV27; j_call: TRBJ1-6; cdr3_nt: TGTGCCAGCAGTTTATCGTCTTTTTCACCCCTCCACTTT; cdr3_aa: CASSLSSFSPLHF
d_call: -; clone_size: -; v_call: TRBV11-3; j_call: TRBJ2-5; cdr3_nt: TGTGCCAGCAGCTTAGTACGCGGATCCAGGGAGACCCAGTACTTC; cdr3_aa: CASSLVRGSRETQYF
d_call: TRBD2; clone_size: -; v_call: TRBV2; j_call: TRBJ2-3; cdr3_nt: TGTGCCAGCAGTGCTCAGCCGGGGGGAGGCGCAGATACGCAGTATTTT; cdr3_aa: CASSAQPGGGADTQYF
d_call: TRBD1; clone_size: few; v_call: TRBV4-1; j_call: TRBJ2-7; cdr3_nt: TGCGCCAGCAGCCAAGATGGGACAGGGGCGAAATCCTACGAGCAGTACTTC; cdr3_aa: CASSQDGTGAKSYEQYF
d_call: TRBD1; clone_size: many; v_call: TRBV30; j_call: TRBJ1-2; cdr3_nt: TGTGCCTGGAGTGTTGGGGGACAGGGAGGCTATGGCTACACCTTC; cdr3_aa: CAWSVGGQGGYGYTF
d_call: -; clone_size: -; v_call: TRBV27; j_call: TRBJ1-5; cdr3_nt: TGTGCCAGCACCACGGGAAGTCAGGTCAATCAGCCCCAGCATTTT; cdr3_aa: CASTTGSQVNQPQHF
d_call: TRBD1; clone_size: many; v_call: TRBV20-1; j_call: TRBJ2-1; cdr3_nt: TGCAGTGCTAGAGATACAGGGACAGGTCTCAATGAGCAGTTCTTC; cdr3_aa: CSARDTGTGLNEQFF
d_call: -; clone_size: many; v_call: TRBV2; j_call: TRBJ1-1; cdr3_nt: TGTGCCAGCACACCGTATTCAATGAACACTGAAGCTTTCTTT; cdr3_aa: CASTPYSMNTEAFF
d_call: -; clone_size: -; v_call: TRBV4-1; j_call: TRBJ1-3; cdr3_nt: TGCGCCAGCAGCCAAGAGATGCGCGGAAACACCATATATTTT; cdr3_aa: CASSQEMRGNTIYF
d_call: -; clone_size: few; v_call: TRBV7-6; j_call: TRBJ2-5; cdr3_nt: TGTGCCAGCAGCACATCGACAGTTCTACAAGAGACCCAGTACTTC; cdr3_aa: CASSTSTVLQETQYF
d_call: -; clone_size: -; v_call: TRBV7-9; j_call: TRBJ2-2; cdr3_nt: TGTGCCAGCAATGGGGTTGGCACCGGGGAGCTGTTTTTT; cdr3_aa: CASNGVGTGELFF
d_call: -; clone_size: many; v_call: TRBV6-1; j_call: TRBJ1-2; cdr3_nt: TGTGCCAGCAGTGAAGCTTCGGCGGGCGGCTACACCTTC; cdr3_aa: CASSEASAGGYTF
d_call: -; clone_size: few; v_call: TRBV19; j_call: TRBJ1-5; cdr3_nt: TGTGCCAGTAGTATAGAAGGGCAGCCCCAGCATTTT; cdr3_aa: CASSIEGQPQHF
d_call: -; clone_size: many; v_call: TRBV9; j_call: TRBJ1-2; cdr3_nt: TGTGCCAGCAGCGTTTCCGGGGCAAACTATGGCTACACCTTC; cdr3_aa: CASSVSGANYGYTF
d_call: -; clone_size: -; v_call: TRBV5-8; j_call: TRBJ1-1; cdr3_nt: TGTGCCAGCAGCCAGGTTTCAGCTTTCTTT; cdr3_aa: CASSQVSAFF
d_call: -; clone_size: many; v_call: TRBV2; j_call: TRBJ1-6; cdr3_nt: TGTGCCAGCAGTGAAGGCAGGGCGAGTTCACCCCTCCACTTT; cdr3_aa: CASSEGRASSPLHF
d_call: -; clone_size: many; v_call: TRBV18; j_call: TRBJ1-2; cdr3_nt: TGTGCCAGCTCACTATTGGAGAGGATCAACTATGGCTACACCTTC; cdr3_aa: CASSLLERINYGYTF
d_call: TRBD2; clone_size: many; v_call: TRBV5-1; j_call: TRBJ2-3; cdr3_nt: TGCGCCAGCAGCTTGGTGCTAGCGGGAGGGAAAGATACGCAGTATTTT; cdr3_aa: CASSLVLAGGKDTQYF
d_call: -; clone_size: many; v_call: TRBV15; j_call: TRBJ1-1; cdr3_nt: TGTGCCACCAGCAGAGAAACGAACACTGAAGCTTTCTTT; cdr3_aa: CATSRETNTEAFF
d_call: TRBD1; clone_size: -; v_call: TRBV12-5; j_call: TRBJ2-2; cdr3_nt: TGTGCTAGTGGGGCCGGGACAGGGGGGGTTTTCATGGAGCTGTTTTTT; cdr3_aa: CASGAGTGGVFMELFF
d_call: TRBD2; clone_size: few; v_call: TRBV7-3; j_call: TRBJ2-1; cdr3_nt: TGTGCCAGCAGCAATGGGAGGGAGCGGGGAGGTTATGGTGAGCAGTTCTTC; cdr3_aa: CASSNGRERGGYGEQFF
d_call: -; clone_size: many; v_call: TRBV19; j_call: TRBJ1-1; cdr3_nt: TGTGCCAGTAGTATAGTGAATATGGCTGAAGCTTTCTTT; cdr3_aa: CASSIVNMAEAFF
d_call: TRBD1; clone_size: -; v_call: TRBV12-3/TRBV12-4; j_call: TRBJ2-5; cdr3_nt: TGTGCCAGCACCGGGACAGGGCCGCAAGAGACCCAGTACTTC; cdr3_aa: CASTGTGPQETQYF
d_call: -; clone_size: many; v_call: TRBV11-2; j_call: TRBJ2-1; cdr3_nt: TGTGCCAGCACCGTGAGGGGCTCTGAGCAGTTCTTC; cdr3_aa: CASTVRGSEQFF
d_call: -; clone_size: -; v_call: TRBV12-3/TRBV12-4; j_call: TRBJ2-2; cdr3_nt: TGTGCCAGCGTTCTTGGGGGCAGCGGGGAGCTGTTTTTT; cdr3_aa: CASVLGGSGELFF
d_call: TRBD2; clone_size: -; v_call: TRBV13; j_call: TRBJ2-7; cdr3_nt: TGTGCCAGCAGCCCCCCACTAGCGGGAGGGGCCGAGCAGTACTTC; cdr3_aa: CASSPPLAGGAEQYF
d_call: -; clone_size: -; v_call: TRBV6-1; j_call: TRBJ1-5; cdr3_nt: TGTGCCAGCAGCCCTACCAGGGATCAGCCCCAGCATTTT; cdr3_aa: CASSPTRDQPQHF
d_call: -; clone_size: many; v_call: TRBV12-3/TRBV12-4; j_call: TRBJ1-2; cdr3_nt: TGTGCCAGCACCCTGTTTCGGGCCCGCGGAGACTATGGCTACACCTTC; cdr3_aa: CASTLFRARGDYGYTF
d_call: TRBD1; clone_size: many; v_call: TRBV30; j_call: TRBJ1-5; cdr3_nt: TGTGCCTGGAAACAGGGGCTTAGCAATCAGCCCCAGCATTTT; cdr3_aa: CAWKQGLSNQPQHF
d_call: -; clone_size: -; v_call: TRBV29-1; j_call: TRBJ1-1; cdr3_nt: TGCAGCGTTGAACACCGCGGTGGGACTGAAGCTTTCTTT; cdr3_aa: CSVEHRGGTEAFF
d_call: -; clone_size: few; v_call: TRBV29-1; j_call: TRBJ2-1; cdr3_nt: TGCAGCGTTGGGAAATACAATGAGCAGTTCTTC; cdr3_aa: CSVGKYNEQFF
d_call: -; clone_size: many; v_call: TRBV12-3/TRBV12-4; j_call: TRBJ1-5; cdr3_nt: TGTGCCAGCAGTTTCGGGACCGTGTTCCATCAGCCCCAGCATTTT; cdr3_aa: CASSFGTVFHQPQHF
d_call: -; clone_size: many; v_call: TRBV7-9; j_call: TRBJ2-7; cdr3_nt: TGTGCCAGCAGCCAGGGCGGCAGGAGGTACGAGCAGTACTTC; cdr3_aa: CASSQGGRRYEQYF
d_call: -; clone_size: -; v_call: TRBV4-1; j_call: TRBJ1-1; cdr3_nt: TGCGCCGGCAGCCAAGACCCTTACGCCGCCCGAGGGAACACTGAAGCTTTCTTT; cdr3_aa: CAGSQDPYAARGNTEAFF
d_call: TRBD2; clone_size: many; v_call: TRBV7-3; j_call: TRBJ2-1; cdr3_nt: TGTGCCAGCAGCCCCGTAGCGGGAGTACGAAATGAGCAGTTCTTC; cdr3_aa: CASSPVAGVRNEQFF
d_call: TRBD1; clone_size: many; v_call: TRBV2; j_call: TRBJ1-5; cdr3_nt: TGTGCCAGCACCCGAGGGACAGTTTATAGCAATCAGCCCCAGCATTTT; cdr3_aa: CASTRGTVYSNQPQHF
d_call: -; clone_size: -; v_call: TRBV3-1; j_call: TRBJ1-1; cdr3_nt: TGTGCCAGCACCCCCCGGGAGAGGAACACTGAAGCTTTCTTT; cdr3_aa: CASTPRERNTEAFF
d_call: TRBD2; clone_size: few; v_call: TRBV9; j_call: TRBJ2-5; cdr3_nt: TGTGCCAGCAGCGTAGCCGCGGGAGAAGAGACCCAGTACTTC; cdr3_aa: CASSVAAGEETQYF
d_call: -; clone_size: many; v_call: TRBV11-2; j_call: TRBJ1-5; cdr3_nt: TGTGCCAGCAGCTTAGCAACAGAGAGCAATCAGCCCCAGCATTTT; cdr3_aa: CASSLATESNQPQHF
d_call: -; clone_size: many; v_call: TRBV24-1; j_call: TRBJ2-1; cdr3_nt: TGTGCCACCAGTGATGCGGGCCACTACAATGAGCAGTTCTTC; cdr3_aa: CATSDAGHYNEQFF
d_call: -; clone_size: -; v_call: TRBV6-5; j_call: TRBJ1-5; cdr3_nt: TGTGCCAGCAGTTCCGAAACCAGCAATCAGCCCCAGCATTTT; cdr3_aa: CASSSETSNQPQHF
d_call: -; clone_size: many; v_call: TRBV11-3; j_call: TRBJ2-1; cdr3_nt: TGTGCCAGCAGCTTAGGTGGGGCGAGAAACAATGAGCAGTTCTTC; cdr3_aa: CASSLGGARNNEQFF
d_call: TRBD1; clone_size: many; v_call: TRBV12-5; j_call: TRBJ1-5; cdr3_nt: TGTGCTAGTGGCCCAGGGACAGGGGTTGGTAGCAATCAGCCCCAGCATTTT; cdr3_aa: CASGPGTGVGSNQPQHF
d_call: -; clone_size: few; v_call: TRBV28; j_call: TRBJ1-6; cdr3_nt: TGTGCCAGCAGTTCGAGGATGGAAAATTCACCCCTCCACTTT; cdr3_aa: CASSSRMENSPLHF
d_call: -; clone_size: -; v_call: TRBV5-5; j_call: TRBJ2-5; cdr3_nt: TGTGCCAGCAGCTCGGGGGTGGTGACCGCGGGCCAAGAGACCCAGTACTTC; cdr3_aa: CASSSGVVTAGQETQYF